This TCR beta chain was obtained from a study of radiotherapy plus CTLA-4 blockade in lung cancer. Study results and caveats: Early blood T cell clone changes and increased post-radiation serum interferon-beta were reportedly the strongest response predictors. After treatment with radiotherapy plus ipilimumab, TCR clones that came from the tumor expanded in blood.

V was clipped by 0 bases and J by 8 bases, with 19 bases between them. CDR1 is GTSNPN, CDR2 SVGIG, per germline (reference sequence). This CDR3 contains 15 residues. Generated by immunoSEQ multiplex PCR, the TCRdb table keeps only in-frame clones and is missing some. The sample includes roughly 25,000 clones, 73% seen only once; the top ten take more than 3.5%. Of note for this clone: Antigen: not known.

This clonotype originated in a human donor with non-small cell lung cancer who had stable disease on radiotherapy plus ipilimumab. The chain combines TRBV30 with TRBJ1-2; D possibly corresponds to TRBD1 (5 bases). This sample comprised peripheral blood, obtained from a patient treated with radiotherapy plus ipilimumab. The CDR3 sequence is CAWSVGGPGLRGYTF. The CDR3 DNA sequence: TGTGCCTGGAGTGTAGGCGGCCCAGGGTTGAGGGGCTACACCTTC.